Listed below are T cell receptor beta chains from one sample, sequenced in a study of blood T cell repertoires in COVID-19. The method was immunoSEQ multiplex PCR; TCRdb's version includes in-frame clones alone and lacks a portion of them. There are 65,000 to 95,000 clones in the sample; 70% to 75% occur only once, and 5.7% lies in the top ten. Sequencing was carried out using peripheral blood. The source is a man aged 45-60 years with active or convalescent COVID-19. The CDR3 runs from the conserved cysteine through the conserved F or W. D genes are given only for firm matches. The size field is filled for only some rows; it gives once, few, many or a size class.

size | D | J | V | DNA | CDR3
NA | TRBD1 | TRBJ2-5 | TRBV7-3 | TGTGCCAGCAGCCAAACGGGACAGCTAGAGACCCAGTACTTC | CASSQTGQLETQYF
few | NA | TRBJ2-1 | TRBV5-1 | TGCGCCAGCAGCGCATGGACAGATTTAAATGAGCAGTTCTTC | CASSAWTDLNEQFF
NA | NA | TRBJ1-1 | TRBV6-2/TRBV6-3 | TGTGCCAGCAGTTACTTTGGCCCCCGAGCTTTCTTT | CASSYFGPRAFF
NA | TRBD1 | TRBJ1-6 | TRBV10-3 | TGTGCCATCAGGGCTGGACAGGACTATAATTCACCCCTCCACTTT | CAIRAGQDYNSPLHF
NA | TRBD2 | TRBJ2-1 | TRBV5-6 | TGTGCCAGCAGCTTGGTTAGCGGGGGGGCGCAGTTCTTC | CASSLVSGGAQFF
NA | NA | TRBJ2-5 | TRBV7-3 | TGTGCCAGCAGCCCAGGACCGGGGCAAGAGACCCAGTACTTC | CASSPGPGQETQYF
NA | TRBD1 | TRBJ1-2 | TRBV4-1 | TGCGCCAGCAGCCCAACAGGGGAGAGCTATGGCTACACCTTC | CASSPTGESYGYTF
few | NA | TRBJ1-1 | TRBV18 | TGTGCCAGCTCCCAGGCCCAGAACACTGAAGCTTTCTTT | CASSQAQNTEAFF
NA | TRBD2 | TRBJ2-5 | TRBV7-9 | TGTGCCAGCGTGATAGCGGGGGGGCTACAAGAGACCCAGTACTTC | CASVIAGGLQETQYF
NA | TRBD1 | TRBJ1-1 | TRBV3-1/TRBV3-2 | TGTGCCAGCAGCCGATATGCCCCAGGGGGCCGAACAGGGGAAGACACTGAAGCTTTCTTT | CASSRYAPGGRTGEDTEAFF
few | NA | TRBJ2-7 | TRBV6-5 | TGTGCCGCCCTAGCCGCCGCAGGACTCACCTACGAGCAGTACTTC | CAALAAAGLTYEQYF
few | NA | TRBJ1-5 | TRBV10-2 | TGCGCCAGCAACCCCGGTGAGGGCCGCAATCAGCCCCAGCATTTT | CASNPGEGRNQPQHF
NA | TRBD1 | TRBJ2-2 | TRBV7-2 | TGTGCCAGCAGCGCCAAGTCAGGGGGTCCCGGGGAGCTGTTTTTT | CASSAKSGGPGELFF
few | NA | TRBJ2-5 | TRBV6-5 | TGTGCCAGCAGGCCAGGGGTCCAAGAGACCCAGTACTTC | CASRPGVQETQYF
NA | NA | TRBJ2-4 | TRBV4-1 | TGCGCCAGCAGCCAAGAAGATGCCAGGGGGGCCATAAGTGCCAAAAACATTCAGTACTTC | CASSQEDARGAISAKNIQYF
NA | NA | TRBJ1-5 | TRBV15 | TGTGCCACCAGCAGAGATGGGGGGGCGACTAATCAGCCCCAGCATTTT | CATSRDGGATNQPQHF
NA | TRBD1 | TRBJ2-7 | TRBV7-9 | TGTGCCAGCAGTCTAGGACAGGGACAAAACTACGAGCAGTACTTC | CASSLGQGQNYEQYF
NA | TRBD1 | TRBJ1-6 | TRBV19 | TGTGCCAGTAGTCCGGGACAGGGCGGTTCACCCCTCCACTTT | CASSPGQGGSPLHF
NA | TRBD2 | TRBJ2-3 | TRBV4-3 | TGCGCCAGCAGCCAAGGTCAGCGGGGGGGCGCAGATACGCAGTATTTT | CASSQGQRGGADTQYF
few | NA | TRBJ1-4 | TRBV7-3 | TGTGCCAGCAGCTTAAGGCTGGGGGCACCAACTAATGAAAAACTGTTTTTT | CASSLRLGAPTNEKLFF
NA | NA | TRBJ2-7 | TRBV7-3 | TGTGCCAGCAGCCGAGACAGCAACTCCTACGAGCAGTACTTC | CASSRDSNSYEQYF
NA | NA | TRBJ2-4 | TRBV9 | TGTGCCAGCAGCGTAGACGCGGGGAACCCCGTTCAGTACTTC | CASSVDAGNPVQYF
NA | TRBD2 | TRBJ2-7 | TRBV27 | TGTGCCAGCAGTGGGTCGACTAGCGGGGGGCCTGGGGAGCAGTACTTC | CASSGSTSGGPGEQYF
NA | TRBD1 | TRBJ1-5 | TRBV19 | TGTGCCAGTAGTACTACAGGGGCCAATCAGCCCCAGCATTTT | CASSTTGANQPQHF
NA | NA | TRBJ2-4 | TRBV6-1 | TGTGCCAGCAGTGACCCAGGGATAGCCAAAAACATTCAGTACTTC | CASSDPGIAKNIQYF
NA | NA | TRBJ2-7 | TRBV7-2 | TGTGCCAGCAGCTTCGGAAGAGGTGGGACTTCCTACGAGCAGTACTTC | CASSFGRGGTSYEQYF
few | TRBD1 | TRBJ2-7 | TRBV7-8 | TGTGCCAGCAGCTTAGCCCTAGGACAGGGGGCGTTAGGGTACTTC | CASSLALGQGALGYF
NA | TRBD1 | TRBJ1-1 | TRBV10-3 | TGTGCCATCAGTGATACAGGGGGGTACACTGAAGCTTTCTTT | CAISDTGGYTEAFF